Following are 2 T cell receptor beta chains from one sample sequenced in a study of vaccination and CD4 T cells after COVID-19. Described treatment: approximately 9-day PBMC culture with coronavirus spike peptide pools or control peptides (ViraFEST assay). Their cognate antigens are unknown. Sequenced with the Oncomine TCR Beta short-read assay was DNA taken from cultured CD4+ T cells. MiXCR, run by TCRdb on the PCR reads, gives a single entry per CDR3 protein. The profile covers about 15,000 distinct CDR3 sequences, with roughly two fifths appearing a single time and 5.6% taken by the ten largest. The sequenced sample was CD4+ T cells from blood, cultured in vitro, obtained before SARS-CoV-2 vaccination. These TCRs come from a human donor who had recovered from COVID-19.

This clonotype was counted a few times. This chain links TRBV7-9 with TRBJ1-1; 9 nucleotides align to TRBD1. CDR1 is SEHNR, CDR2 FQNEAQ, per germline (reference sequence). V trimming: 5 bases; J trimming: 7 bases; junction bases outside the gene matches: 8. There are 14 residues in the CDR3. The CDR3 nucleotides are TGTGCCAGCAGCCTCACAGGGGGCTATAATGAAGCTTTCTTT. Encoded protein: CASSLTGGYNEAFF.

In nucleotides, the CDR3 is TGTGCCAGCAGAGAGAGGACAGGGTTCAGCTATGGCTACACCTTC. This translates into CASRERTGFSYGYTF. The J gene is TRBJ1-2, the V gene TRBV28, with 8 bases that match TRBD1. The V gene's germline CDR1 is MDHEN and CDR2 SYDVKM. With V trimmed by 6 bases and J by 4 bases, 10 bases remained unmatched. The CDR3 totals 15 residues.